The source of this TCR beta chain is a study of Tregs in tolerant kidney transplant recipients. Study-wide background: Recipients received nonmyeloablative bone marrow transplants from related graft donors, with transient mixed chimerism. General study points: Antigen-driven expansion was suggested because donor-specific Tregs expanded more than all Tregs in tolerant patients. Some patients' samples used different primers over time, so nucleotide sequences weren't comparable. The most relevant donor-specific Treg TCRbeta repertoire apparently came from expansion with activated donor B cells.

In regard to this clone: Its antigen is unknown.

Assay used: immunoSEQ multiplex PCR; TCRdb lists only in-frame clones, some missing. This repertoire shows some 70,000 clones, about nine tenths found once; its top ten account for approximately 11%. CDR1 MGHRA and CDR2 YSYEKL come from the germline V gene. J was trimmed by 6 bases and V by 3 bases; bases with no gene match: 5. This CDR3 has 15 residues. The V and J genes are TRBV4-1 and TRBJ1-6, with 7 bases aligning to TRBD1. The starting material was CD8+ T cells from blood, obtained before the transplant. The source is a human donor who received a combined kidney and bone marrow transplant. CDR3 amino acids: CASSHGQEGNSPLHF. CDR3 nucleotides: TGCGCCAGCAGCCACGGACAGGAGGGTAATTCACCCCTCCACTTT.